These T cell receptor beta chains were read from a single sample in a study of PD-1 blockade in classical Hodgkin lymphoma. Using immunoSEQ multiplex PCR, the repertoire was profiled, and TCRdb retains in-frame clones only, with some absent. The data show about 93,000 clones, roughly 91% seen once. Sequencing was performed on peripheral blood mononuclear cells (PBMCs), taken before the second cycle of nivolumab. The receptors originated from a human donor with classical Hodgkin lymphoma. The CDR3 runs from the conserved cysteine through the conserved F or W. Each record gives: CDR3 length, D gene, J gene, clone size, V gene, CDR3 protein, CDR3 DNA. D genes are given only for firm matches. Clone size is given for some rows only: seen once, a few or many times, or a class if the clone is expanded.

14 TRBD2 TRBJ2-7 - TRBV10-3 CAIRSGSSLAEQYF TGTGCCATCCGTAGCGGGAGTAGCCTTGCCGAGCAGTACTTC
18 TRBD1 TRBJ1-2 - TRBV7-8 CASSSDGTGRGAPYGYTF TGTGCCAGCAGCTCCGACGGGACAGGGCGGGGGGCTCCTTATGGCTACACCTTC
14 TRBD2 TRBJ2-7 - TRBV2 CASMILAGVLEQYF TGTGCCAGCATGATACTAGCGGGAGTTCTCGAGCAGTACTTC
14 TRBD2 TRBJ2-7 - TRBV6-5 CASGKLAGVTEQYF TGTGCCAGCGGGAAACTAGCGGGAGTTACCGAGCAGTACTTC
15 TRBD1 TRBJ2-7 - TRBV2 CASRRDRANHYEQYF TGTGCCAGCAGACGAGACAGGGCCAACCACTACGAGCAGTACTTC
11 - TRBJ2-7 - TRBV30 CAWSDPGEQYF TGTGCCTGGAGTGACCCGGGCGAGCAGTACTTC
15 - TRBJ2-6 - TRBV7-3 CASSPRFSGANVLTF TGTGCCAGCAGCCCCAGGTTTTCTGGGGCCAACGTCCTGACTTTC
14 - TRBJ2-7 - TRBV5-4 CASSFLGVDYEQYF TGTGCCAGCAGCTTTTTAGGGGTAGACTACGAGCAGTACTTC
13 TRBD1 TRBJ1-1 - TRBV6-1 CASSPTGVTEAFF TGTGCCAGCAGCCCGACAGGGGTCACTGAAGCTTTCTTT
12 - TRBJ2-1 - TRBV18 CASSLSWNEQFF TGTGCCAGCTCACTTTCGTGGAATGAGCAGTTCTTC
13 TRBD1 TRBJ1-1 - TRBV28 CASSHGQGLEAFF TGTGCCAGCAGTCACGGACAGGGCCTTGAAGCTTTCTTT
17 - TRBJ2-3 - TRBV12-1 CASSLGYPFLSTDTQYF TGTGCCAGCAGCTTGGGCTACCCCTTTCTAAGCACAGATACGCAGTATTTT
14 - TRBJ2-7 - TRBV28 CASSLREMPYEQYF TGTGCCAGCAGTTTAAGGGAGATGCCTTACGAGCAGTACTTC
17 TRBD1 TRBJ1-1 - TRBV10-3 CAISESRGDRGNTEAFF TGTGCCATCAGTGAGTCGCGGGGGGACAGGGGGAACACTGAAGCTTTCTTT
16 TRBD2 TRBJ2-7 - TRBV28 CASSLPSGSPSYEQYF TGTGCCAGCAGTTTACCTAGCGGGAGCCCGTCCTACGAGCAGTACTTC
12 - TRBJ2-4 - TRBV2 CASNREGNIQYF TGTGCCAGCAACAGGGAAGGAAACATTCAGTACTTC
18 - TRBJ1-5 - TRBV23-1 CASSQIPGGTDSNQPQHF TGCGCCAGCAGTCAAATTCCGGGAGGAACCGATAGCAATCAGCCCCAGCATTTT
14 - TRBJ1-2 - TRBV5-1 CASSWEGEFYGYTF TGCGCCAGCAGCTGGGAAGGTGAATTCTATGGCTACACCTTC
11 - TRBJ2-7 - TRBV27 CASGEYYEQYF TGTGCCAGCGGGGAGTATTACGAGCAGTACTTC
14 - TRBJ2-3 - TRBV10-3 CAITRSGSTDTQYF TGTGCCATCACCCGTAGCGGCAGCACAGATACGCAGTATTTT
15 - TRBJ2-1 - TRBV2 CASREYRVSYNEQFF TGTGCCAGCAGGGAGTACAGGGTATCCTACAATGAGCAGTTCTTC
15 TRBD1 TRBJ1-2 - TRBV6-6 CASSPEDRGYGGYTF TGTGCCAGCAGCCCCGAGGACAGGGGTTACGGAGGCTACACCTTC
16 TRBD2 TRBJ2-1 - TRBV5-3 CARSLWEREAYNEQFF TGTGCCAGAAGCCTATGGGAGCGGGAGGCGTACAATGAGCAGTTCTTC
15 - TRBJ1-5 - TRBV5-8 CASSVGQAVYQPQHF TGTGCCAGCAGCGTCGGCCAGGCGGTTTATCAGCCCCAGCATTTT
13 - TRBJ2-7 - TRBV6-1 CASSESGSYEQYF TGTGCCAGCAGTGAAAGTGGAAGCTACGAGCAGTACTTC
15 TRBD1 TRBJ1-1 - TRBV5-1 CASSSLQGTLAEAFF TGCGCCAGCAGCTCCCTACAGGGGACACTCGCTGAAGCTTTCTTT
14 - TRBJ1-3 - TRBV30 CAWSPQVSGNTIYF TGTGCCTGGAGTCCTCAGGTCTCTGGAAACACCATATATTTT
13 - TRBJ2-1 - TRBV11-3 CASSSQVSNEQFF TGTGCCAGCAGCTCACAGGTGTCCAATGAGCAGTTCTTC
17 - TRBJ1-4 - TRBV11-2 CASTIGGTAATNEKLFF TGTGCCAGCACCATCGGAGGCACGGCGGCAACTAATGAAAAACTGTTTTTT
16 TRBD1 TRBJ2-3 - TRBV5-1 CASSATGTGDTDTQYF TGCGCCAGCAGCGCAACCGGGACAGGGGACACAGATACGCAGTATTTT
15 - TRBJ1-2 - TRBV30 CAWSVTPNFNYGYTF TGTGCCTGGAGTGTAACTCCAAACTTTAACTATGGCTACACCTTC
12 - TRBJ1-2 once TRBV30 CAWSDGTTGYTF TGTGCCTGGAGCGACGGGACGACTGGCTACACCTTC
14 - TRBJ2-7 - TRBV10-2 CASSVVAETYEQYF TGCGCCAGCAGTGTTGTAGCGGAGACCTACGAGCAGTACTTC
16 - TRBJ1-5 few TRBV19 CASSPVKLLSNQPQHF TGTGCCAGTAGCCCTGTCAAACTTTTAAGCAATCAGCCCCAGCATTTT
11 - TRBJ1-3 - TRBV7-8 CASSPSHTIYF TGTGCCAGCAGCCCCTCGCACACCATATATTTT
15 - TRBJ2-5 - TRBV6-1 CASSERISYEETQYF TGTGCCAGCAGTGAAAGGATATCCTACGAAGAGACCCAGTACTTC
16 - TRBJ1-6 - TRBV4-1 CASSQAVVDAGSPLHF TGCGCCAGCAGCCAAGCGGTCGTGGACGCAGGGTCACCCCTCCACTTT
19 - TRBJ2-6 - TRBV7-2 CASSLGRITWTSGANVLTF TGTGCCAGCAGCTTAGGCAGGATAACATGGACCTCTGGGGCCAACGTCCTGACTTTC
17 TRBD2 TRBJ2-1 once TRBV11-3 CASSPRLAGEGYNEQFF TGTGCCAGCAGCCCCCGACTAGCGGGAGAGGGCTACAATGAGCAGTTCTTC
13 - TRBJ1-1 - TRBV28 CASSFQGGAEAFF TGTGCCAGCAGTTTCCAGGGTGGAGCTGAAGCTTTCTTT
13 - TRBJ1-5 - TRBV4-1 CASSLGWAGPQHF TGCGCCAGCAGCCTAGGCTGGGCTGGGCCCCAGCATTTT
12 - TRBJ1-5 - TRBV19 CASSISNQPQHF TGTGCCAGTAGTATATCGAATCAGCCCCAGCATTTT
12 - TRBJ2-1 - TRBV2 CASKSVGDEQFF TGTGCCAGCAAAAGCGTTGGGGATGAGCAGTTCTTC
15 - TRBJ2-5 - TRBV13 CASSSRHSYQETQYF TGTGCCAGCAGCTCTCGACATTCGTACCAAGAGACCCAGTACTTC
17 - TRBJ2-1 - TRBV7-2 CASSSPMRVTLYNEQFF TGTGCCAGCAGCTCTCCGATGAGGGTAACCCTTTACAATGAGCAGTTCTTC